This T cell receptor beta chain was documented in a study of Tregs in tolerant kidney transplant recipients. Points on this clone: At one of its ends the junction is not consistent with the germline gene, which may arise from a read error.

Assay: immunoSEQ multiplex PCR; the TCRdb copy retains only in-frame clones and omits some. The sample shows 75,000 to 95,000 clones, more than 90% of them seen only once. Looked up from germline, CDR1 is MGHRA and CDR2 is YSYEKL. The length of the CDR3 is 13 residues. Specimen: CD8+ T cells from blood. This chain joins TRBV4-1 and TRBJ2-3; D gene uncertain. This clonotype originated in a human donor in good health. The CDR3 nucleotides are TGTGCCAGCAGCCACTCTAGCACAGATACGCAGTATTTT. Its translation: CASSHSSTDTQYF.